These 21 T cell receptor beta chains came from one sample sequenced in a study of blood T cell repertoires in COVID-19. TCRdb's table, derived via immunoSEQ multiplex PCR, lists solely in-frame clones and lacks some. The sample holds 140,000 to 150,000 clones, approximately 86% seen once. The sequencing input was peripheral blood. Receptor source: a man between 70 and 80 years old with acute or convalescent COVID-19.

DNA of the CDR3: TGTGCCAGCAGACTCAGGAACTACGAGCAGTACTTC. It specifies CASRLRNYEQYF. The chain carries TRBV6-5 and TRBJ2-7; the D is unclear. Germline values: CDR1 MNHEY, CDR2 SVGAGI. V gave up 6 bases and J gave up 3 bases, with 9 bases separating them. The CDR3 is made up of 12 amino acids.

The chain joins TRBV19 to TRBJ1-5; TRBD1 matches 7 bases. The length of the CDR3 is 14 residues. The J segment lost 2 bases and the V segment lost 10 bases, leaving 8 bases of the junction unmatched. Germline-derived CDR1 and CDR2 are LNHDA and SQIVND (reference sequence). As DNA, the CDR3 is TGTGCCACCCGTGGACAGGTTGGCAATCAGCCCCAGCATTTT. Protein product: CATRGQVGNQPQHF.

The V and J genes are TRBV7-8 and TRBJ2-7; perhaps TRBD1 as D (6 bases). This CDR3 is built from 14 residues. Germline assignment: CDR1 SGHVS and CDR2 FQNEAQ. V dropped 1 base and J dropped 9 bases, with 16 bases sitting between them. DNA of the CDR3: TGTGCCAGCAGCTTAGTTCAGGGGCCTACCGGGCAGTACTTC. This codes for CASSLVQGPTGQYF.

The chain is built from TRBV28 and TRBJ2-4, with D maybe TRBD2 (6 bases). Germline values: CDR1 MDHEN, CDR2 SYDVKM. The CDR3 covers 16 residues. Trimming pared 8 bases from V and 4 bases from J, leaving 21 bases between. For the CDR3, the DNA is TGTGCCAGCGGGTCCGGGGGAGTATTAGCGAAAAACATTCAGTACTTC. It yields the protein CASGSGGVLAKNIQYF. The whole variable domain, filled in from reference TRBV28 and TRBJ2-4, reads DVKVTQSSRYLVKRTGEKVFLECVQDMDHENMFWYRQDPGLGLRLIYFSYDVKMKEKGDIPEGYSVSREKKERFSLILESASTNQTSMYLCASGSGGVLAKNIQYFGAGTRLSVL.

This clone occurred once. The gene calls are TRBV2 and TRBJ2-2, with D possibly being TRBD2 (5 bases). Trimming stripped 6 bases from V and 0 bases from J, with 11 bases between. CDR1 is SNHLY, CDR2 FYNNEI, per germline. This CDR3 is 15 amino acids long. CDR3 region: CASRETTSNTGELFF. CDR3 nucleotides: TGTGCCAGCAGGGAGACTACTTCGAACACCGGGGAGCTGTTTTTT.

The chain recombines TRBV28 with TRBJ1-1; 7 bases match TRBD1. CDR1 and CDR2 (germline): MDHEN, SYDVKM. After removal of 3 bases from V and 6 bases from J, the junction contained 4 bases not matched to a gene. CDR3 length: 13 amino acids. CDR3: CASSFRGLPEAFF. In nucleotides, the CDR3 is TGTGCCAGCAGTTTTAGGGGGCTTCCTGAAGCTTTCTTT.

The chain has TRBV15 and TRBJ2-3; 7 bases fit TRBD1. In germline, CDR1 is LNHNV, CDR2 YYDKDF (reference sequence). With 1 base clipped from V and 5 bases from J, the junction kept 12 bases outside the gene matches. The CDR3 loop spans 17 amino acids. CDR3 DNA: TGTGCCACCAGCAGAGTGTGGGGGAATACAGGGGAAGATACGCAGTATTTT. Its translation: CATSRVWGNTGEDTQYF. Full variable domain (rest looked up from reference TRBV15 and TRBJ2-3): DAMVIQNPRYQVTQFGKPVTLSCSQTLNHNVMYWYQQKSSQAPKLLFHYYDKDFNNEADTPDNFQSRRPNTSFCFLDIRSPGLGDTAMYLCATSRVWGNTGEDTQYFGPGTRLTVL.

This clone was seen only a few times. This chain uses TRBV29-1 with TRBJ1-2; a weak D match, TRBD1 (5 bases). This CDR3 is 15 amino acids long. Germline CDR1 is SQVTM and CDR2 is ANQGSEA. The V end was cut by 1 base, the J end by 7 bases, with 19 bases between. DNA for the CDR3: TGCAGCGTTGAAGTTCCCCGGGGCAGGGAGGGTGGCTACACCTTC. This sequence encodes CSVEVPRGREGGYTF. Full variable domain (remainder filled in from reference TRBV29-1 and TRBJ1-2): SAVISQKPSRDICQRGTSLTIQCQVDSQVTMMFWYRQQPGQSLTLIATANQGSEATYESGFVIDKFPISRPNLTFSTLTVSNMSPEDSSIYLCSVEVPRGREGGYTFGSGTRLTVV.

The chain couples TRBV5-1 to TRBJ1-4; the D gene is possibly TRBD1 (6 bases). CDR1 and CDR2 from the germline V gene are SGHRS and YFSETQ. CDR3 length: 16 residues. V lost 4 bases to trimming and J lost 1 base, with 14 bases between them. The CDR3 DNA follows: TGCGCCAGCAGCCAGGGCGGGGGGCGAACTAATGAAAAACTGTTTTTT. This sequence encodes CASSQGGGRTNEKLFF.

This clone was counted only a few times. The V call is TRBV7-8, the J call TRBJ2-7, with TRBD2 as a possible D gene (6 bases). V lost 5 bases to trimming and J lost 2 bases, with 19 bases between them. Germline values: CDR1 SGHVS, CDR2 FQNEAQ. The CDR3 contains 16 residues. The CDR3 spells CASSPARGATPYEQYF. The CDR3 region has the DNA TGTGCCAGCAGCCCTGCTCGCGGGGCGACCCCCTACGAGCAGTACTTC.

The V call is TRBV7-3, the J call TRBJ2-3; the match to TRBD2 covers 9 bases. From germline, CDR1 is SGHTA and CDR2 FQGTGA. This CDR3 spans 16 amino acids. V dropped 3 bases and J dropped 2; count of bases not matched to a gene: 6. The CDR3 nucleotides read TGTGCCAGCAGCTTCTATGGCGGGGGGGACACAGATACGCAGTATTTT. As protein: CASSFYGGGDTDTQYF.

This clone was observed a single time. The V gene is TRBV7-2, the J gene TRBJ1-5; D ambiguous. CDR1 and CDR2 (germline): SGHTA, FQGNSA. V lost 0 bases, J lost 7 bases, and 13 bases lay in between. The CDR3 is 15 residues long. CDR3 sequence reads: CASSLAGGVAQPQHF. CDR3 DNA: TGTGCCAGCAGCTTAGCGGGAGGAGTCGCACAGCCCCAGCATTTT.

V is TRBV5-1 and J is TRBJ2-5; 9 bases agree with TRBD1. CDR1 SGHRS and CDR2 YFSETQ come from the germline V gene. V shed 5 bases, J shed 3 bases, and the junction held 8 bases outside the gene matches. The CDR3 loop spans 15 amino acids. The CDR3 region has the DNA TGCGCCAGCAGATGGGGGACAGGGAGTGAAGAGACCCAGTACTTC. Translated, it gives CASRWGTGSEETQYF.

The chain carries TRBV7-9 and TRBJ1-1, with unresolved D. V was pared by 4 bases and J by 3 bases, with 6 bases between. CDR3 length equals 12 residues. In germline, CDR1 is SEHNR, CDR2 FQNEAQ (reference sequence). CDR3 coding DNA: TGTGCCAGCAGCTACGGAGACACTGAAGCTTTCTTT. Amino acid sequence: CASSYGDTEAFF.

This chain links TRBV6-5 with TRBJ1-1, with 8 positions matching TRBD1. Germline CDR1 is MNHEY and CDR2 is SVGAGI. Trimming at V came to 6 bases and at J to 2 bases, leaving 5 bases not matched to a gene. This CDR3 spans 14 amino acids. The CDR3 DNA reads as TGTGCCAGCAGACCGACAGGGGCCAACACTGAAGCTTTCTTT. Translated: CASRPTGANTEAFF.

The gene calls are TRBV30 and TRBJ2-1, with TRBD2 matching 12 bases. Unmatched junction bases numbered 8, after V lost 4 bases and J lost 7 bases. The CDR3 is 15 residues long. CDR1 and CDR2 from the germline V gene are GTSNPN and SVGIG (reference sequence). The CDR3 DNA reads TGTGCCTGGAACCCGGGACTAGCGGGTTTGAATGAGCAGTTCTTC. Its protein product is CAWNPGLAGLNEQFF.

This chain links TRBV27 with TRBJ2-4, with 8 bases aligning to TRBD2. Germline CDR1 MNHEY, CDR2 SMNVEV (reference sequence). J lost 9 bases, V lost 3 bases, and 13 bases had no gene match. This CDR3 region has 16 residues. The CDR3 sequence: CASSFSQRGKGSIQYF. CDR3 nucleotides: TGTGCCAGCAGTTTCTCCCAGCGGGGGAAGGGTAGCATTCAGTACTTC.

This chain connects TRBV19 to TRBJ2-5, with D possibly TRBD2 on 6 matching bases. Germline V CDR1 and CDR2: LNHDA, SQIVND (reference sequence). V lost 8 bases and J lost 1, with 11 bases in between. This CDR3 is built from 13 residues. The DNA for the CDR3 is TGTGCCAGTTCCGGAGGGTTCCAAGAGACCCAGTACTTC. It is translated as CASSGGFQETQYF.

V is TRBV6-5 and J is TRBJ2-3; possibly TRBD2 for D (6 bases). This CDR3 contains 14 residues. Germline values: CDR1 MNHEY, CDR2 SVGAGI. V lost 8 bases to trimming and J lost 4 bases, with 16 bases between them. The DNA of the CDR3 is TGTGCCAGCCACCTCGCCGGAGGGGCAGATACGCAGTATTTT. As protein: CASHLAGGADTQYF.

The V call is TRBV18, the J call TRBJ2-5; 11 nucleotides align to TRBD1. The CDR3 has 15 amino acids. J was trimmed by 2 bases and V by 3 bases; bases with no gene match: 2. From germline, CDR1 is KGHSH and CDR2 LQKENI. The CDR3 nucleotides read TGTGCCAGCTCACCCGGGACAGGGGGTCAAGAGACCCAGTACTTC. Residues: CASSPGTGGQETQYF.

The chain is built from TRBV10-3 and TRBJ2-1; 12 nucleotides agree with TRBD2. CDR1 and CDR2 (germline): ENHRY, SYGVKD. The junction had 3 bases not matched to a gene; V was cut back by 2 bases and J by 7 bases. The CDR3 runs to 15 residues. CDR3 sequence: CAISENLAGGNEQFF. The CDR3 DNA follows: TGTGCCATCAGTGAGAACCTAGCGGGGGGGAATGAGCAGTTCTTC.